This T cell receptor (beta chain) was identified during a study of metastatic and nonmetastatic thyroid tumors. TCRdb recomputed clones from the PCR reads via MiXCR. Here the sample spans 15,000 or so clones, 3.5% to 4.5% being singletons. This clone was observed a handful of times. Its antigen is not known. This CDR3 has 16 amino acids. V lost 0 bases and J 1 base, leaving 12 bases between the germline ends. Germline lookup yields CDR1 MNHNS and CDR2 SASEGT. Patients had received no treatment of any kind before thyroid surgery. Overall study results and limits: Across blood and tumor, TCR beta diversity in malignant thyroid tumors was reportedly significantly higher than in benign nodules.

V gene TRBV6-1 combines with J gene TRBJ1-1, with a possible D match to TRBD1 (5 bases). Sequenced: tumor tissue. The clonotype comes from a female donor with papillary thyroid cancer or a benign thyroid nodule (not recorded which). Some clones in this sample may be carry-over from other donors' samples. The CDR3 DNA reads TGTGCCAGCAGTGAAGCGGGTTTAGGGGAGAACACTGAAGCTTTCTTT. Its translation is CASSEAGLGENTEAFF.